The entry that follows covers one TCR beta chain sequence. Antigen: not known. Clones were read by immunoSEQ multiplex PCR, and TCRdb kept only the in-frame ones, dropping some. The table shows around 250,000 clones, with approximately 88% occurring only once. The sample's treatment: about 20 received Ad26.COV2.S at low or high dose, single or two shots; 5 received placebo; per-sample allocation not given. Collection of samples fell on day 63 after the first vaccine or placebo injection. An Ad26 vector expressing Wuhan-strain SARS-CoV-2 spike constituted the vaccine. This entry comes from a study of Ad26.COV2.S vaccination and SARS-CoV-2 variants. Study-wide findings and caveats: Placebo and vaccine recipients had non-spike TCR breadth that was similar. From the TCR breadth and depth analyses, total T cell responses may have been underestimated. Ad26.COV2.S recipients had broader spike-specific TCRs (P = 0.0014).

This specimen was peripheral blood, taken in a trial of Ad26.COV2.S vaccine versus placebo. The receptor was isolated from a person aged 18-60 years who received the Ad26.COV2.S COVID-19 vaccine or a placebo.

The CDR3 region has the DNA TGTGCCTGGAGTGTAGGCGCAGATTATTATGGCTACACCTTC. Translated, it gives CAWSVGADYYGYTF. The chain recombines TRBV30 with TRBJ1-2; no definite D call. CDR3 length: 14 amino acids. V gave up 0 bases and J gave up 5 bases, with 13 bases separating them. Germline CDR1 GTSNPN, CDR2 SVGIG (reference sequence).